Listed here is a single T cell receptor beta chain. The antigen remains undetermined. TCRdb re-derived calls from the 5' RACE reads in MiXCR, one entry per CDR3 protein. Here the sample spans 1.5 million to 2 million distinct CDR3 sequences, more than 30% being singletons. Donors were all healthy Caucasians. The data were obtained in a study of identical twins. Germline assignment: CDR1 KGHDR and CDR2 SFDVKD. The V end lost 0 bases, the J end lost 7 bases, and 18 bases lay between the germline ends. This CDR3 region has 16 residues. Study results and caveats: In beta out-of-frame sequences, the excess sharing between twins was weaker. Fewer insertions marked abundant cord blood beta clonotypes; young adult naive trended weakly, memory not at all. Excess low generation probability was seen in twin-shared out-of-frame alpha sequences.

This chain links TRBV24-1 with TRBJ2-7; tentatively, D is TRBD2 (6 bases). The receptor was derived from a newborn girl in good health. Sequenced: cord blood. CDR3 amino acids: CATSDLKGGVYNEQYF. CDR3 DNA: TGTGCCACCAGTGATTTGAAGGGCGGGGTCTACAATGAGCAGTACTTC.